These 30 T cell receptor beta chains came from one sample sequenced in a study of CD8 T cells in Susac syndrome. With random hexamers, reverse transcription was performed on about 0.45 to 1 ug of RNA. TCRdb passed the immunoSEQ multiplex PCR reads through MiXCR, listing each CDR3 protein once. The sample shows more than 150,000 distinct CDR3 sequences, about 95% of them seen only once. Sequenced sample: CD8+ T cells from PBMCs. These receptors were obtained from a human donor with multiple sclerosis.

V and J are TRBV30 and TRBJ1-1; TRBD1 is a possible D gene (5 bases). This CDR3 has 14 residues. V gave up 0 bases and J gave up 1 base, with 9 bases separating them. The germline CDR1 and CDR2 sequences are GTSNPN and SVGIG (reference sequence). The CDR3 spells CAWSVGHTNTEAFF. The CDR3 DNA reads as TGTGCCTGGAGTGTTGGACATACGAACACTGAAGCTTTCTTT. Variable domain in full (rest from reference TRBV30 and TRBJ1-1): SQTIHQWPATLVQPVGSPLSLECTVEGTSNPNLYWYRQAAGRGLQLLFYSVGIGQISSEVPQNLSASRPQDRQFILSSKKLLLSDSGFYLCAWSVGHTNTEAFFGQGTRLTVV.

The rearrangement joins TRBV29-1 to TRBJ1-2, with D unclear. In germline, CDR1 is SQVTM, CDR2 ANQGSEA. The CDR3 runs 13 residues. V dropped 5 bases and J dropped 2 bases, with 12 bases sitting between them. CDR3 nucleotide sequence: TGCAGCGTTCGAAATGACGAAAACTATGGCTACACCTTC. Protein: CSVRNDENYGYTF.

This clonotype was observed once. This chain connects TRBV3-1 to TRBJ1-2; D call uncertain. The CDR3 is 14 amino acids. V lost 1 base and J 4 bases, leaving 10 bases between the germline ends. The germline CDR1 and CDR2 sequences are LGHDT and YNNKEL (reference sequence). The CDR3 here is CASSQVETPYGYTF. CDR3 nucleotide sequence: TGTGCCAGCAGCCAAGTCGAGACACCCTATGGCTACACCTTC.

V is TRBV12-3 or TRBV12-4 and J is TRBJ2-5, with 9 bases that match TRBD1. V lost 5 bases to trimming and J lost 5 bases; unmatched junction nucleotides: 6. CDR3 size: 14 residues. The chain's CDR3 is CASSGGTGLETQYF. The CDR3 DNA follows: TGTGCCAGCAGTGGCGGGACAGGGCTGGAGACCCAGTACTTC.

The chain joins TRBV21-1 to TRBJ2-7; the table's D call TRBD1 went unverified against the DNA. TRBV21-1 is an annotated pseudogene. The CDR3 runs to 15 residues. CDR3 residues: CASTQRQGRSYEQYV. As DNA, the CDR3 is TGTGCCAGCACCCAAAGACAGGGACGTTCCTACGAGCAGTACGTC.

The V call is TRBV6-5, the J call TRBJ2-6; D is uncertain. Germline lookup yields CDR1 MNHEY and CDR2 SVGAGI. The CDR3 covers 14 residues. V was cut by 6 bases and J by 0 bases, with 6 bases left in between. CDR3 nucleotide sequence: TGTGCCAGCAGGATAAACTCTGGGGCCAACGTCCTGACTTTC. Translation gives CASRINSGANVLTF.

CDR3 loop: CASSLDPRGAGELFF. The DNA for the CDR3 is TGTGCCAGCAGCCTGGACCCCCGGGGGGCCGGGGAGCTGTTTTTT. V and J are TRBV13 and TRBJ2-2; 7 nucleotides agree with TRBD2. V shed 5 bases, J shed 6 bases, and the junction held 9 bases outside the gene matches. The CDR3 consists of 15 residues. Germline V gene sequence: CDR1 PRHDT, CDR2 FYEKMQ (reference sequence).

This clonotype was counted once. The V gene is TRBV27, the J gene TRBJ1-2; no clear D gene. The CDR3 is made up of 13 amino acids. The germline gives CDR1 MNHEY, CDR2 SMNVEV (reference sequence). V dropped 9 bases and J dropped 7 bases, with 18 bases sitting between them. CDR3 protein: CASLDREMGGYTF. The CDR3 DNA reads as TGTGCCAGTTTAGACCGGGAAATGGGTGGCTACACCTTC.

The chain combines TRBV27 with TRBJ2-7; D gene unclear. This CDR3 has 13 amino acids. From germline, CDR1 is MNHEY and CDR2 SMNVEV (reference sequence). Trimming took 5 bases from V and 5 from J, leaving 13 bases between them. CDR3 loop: CASSPLIGNEQYV. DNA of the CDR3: TGTGCCAGCAGTCCGCTAATAGGGAACGAGCAGTACGTC.

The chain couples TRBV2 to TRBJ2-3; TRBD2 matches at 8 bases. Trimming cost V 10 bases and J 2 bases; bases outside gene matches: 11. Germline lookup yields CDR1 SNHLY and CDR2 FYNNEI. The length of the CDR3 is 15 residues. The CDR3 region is CAIGSRGDVTDTQYF. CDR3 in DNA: TGTGCCATCGGATCGCGGGGGGACGTCACAGATACGCAGTATTTT.

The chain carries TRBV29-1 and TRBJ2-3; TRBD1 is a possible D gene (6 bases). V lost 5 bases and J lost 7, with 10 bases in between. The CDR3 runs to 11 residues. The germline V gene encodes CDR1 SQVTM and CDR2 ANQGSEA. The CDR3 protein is CSVPTGNTQYF. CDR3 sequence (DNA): TGCAGCGTTCCGACAGGCAATACGCAGTATTTT.

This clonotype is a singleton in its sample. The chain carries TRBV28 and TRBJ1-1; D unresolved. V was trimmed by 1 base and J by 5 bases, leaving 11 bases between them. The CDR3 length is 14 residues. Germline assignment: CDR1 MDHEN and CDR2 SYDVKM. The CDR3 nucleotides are TGTGCCAGCAGTTTATCTCGGGTGGGGACTGAAGCTTTCTTT. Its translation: CASSLSRVGTEAFF.

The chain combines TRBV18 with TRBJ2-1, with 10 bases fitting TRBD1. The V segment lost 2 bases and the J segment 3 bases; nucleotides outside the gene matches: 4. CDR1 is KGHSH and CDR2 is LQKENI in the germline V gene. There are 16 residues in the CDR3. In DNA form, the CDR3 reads TGTGCCAGCTCACCATCGACAGGGGGCGTCTACAATGAGCAGTTCTTC. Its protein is CASSPSTGGVYNEQFF.

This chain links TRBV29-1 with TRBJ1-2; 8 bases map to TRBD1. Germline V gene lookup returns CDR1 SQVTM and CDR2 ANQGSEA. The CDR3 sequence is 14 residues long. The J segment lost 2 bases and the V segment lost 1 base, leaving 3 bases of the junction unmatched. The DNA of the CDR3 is TGCAGCGTTGAAGGACAGGGGCACAACTATGGCTACACCTTC. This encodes CSVEGQGHNYGYTF.

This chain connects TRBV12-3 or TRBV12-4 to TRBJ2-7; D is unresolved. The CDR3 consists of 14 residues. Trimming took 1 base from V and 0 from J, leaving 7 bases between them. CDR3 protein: CASSLVSSSYEQYF. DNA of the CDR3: TGTGCCAGCAGTTTAGTTTCTAGCTCCTACGAGCAGTACTTC.

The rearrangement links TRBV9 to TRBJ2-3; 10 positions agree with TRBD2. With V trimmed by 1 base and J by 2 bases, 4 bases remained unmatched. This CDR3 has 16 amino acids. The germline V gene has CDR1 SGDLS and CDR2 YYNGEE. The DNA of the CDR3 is TGTGCCAGCAGCGTATTAGCGGGGGGAAACACAGATACGCAGTATTTT. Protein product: CASSVLAGGNTDTQYF.

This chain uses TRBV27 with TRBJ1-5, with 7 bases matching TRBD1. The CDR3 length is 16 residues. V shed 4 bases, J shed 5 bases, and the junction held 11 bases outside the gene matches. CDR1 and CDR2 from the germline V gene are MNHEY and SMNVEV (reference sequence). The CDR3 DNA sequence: TGTGCCAGCAGTTATGGGGGGCAGGGGGGTGATCAGCCCCAGCATTTT. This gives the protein CASSYGGQGGDQPQHF.

The CDR3 loop reads CASSPPAGATEAFF. The DNA of the CDR3 is TGCGCCAGCAGCCCCCCGGCGGGCGCGACTGAAGCTTTCTTT. The V call is TRBV4-1, the J call TRBJ1-1; D gene unclear. Between the trimmed V and J ends, which lost 4 bases and 5 bases, there was a span of 14 bases. The CDR3 has 14 amino acids. CDR1 MGHRA and CDR2 YSYEKL come from the germline V gene.

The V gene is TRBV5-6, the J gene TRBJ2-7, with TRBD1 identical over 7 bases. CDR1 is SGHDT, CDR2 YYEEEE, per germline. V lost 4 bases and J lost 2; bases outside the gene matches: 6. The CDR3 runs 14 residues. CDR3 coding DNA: TGTGCCAGCAGCGCTCGCCAGGGGGCCTACGAGCAGTACTTC. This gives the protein CASSARQGAYEQYF.

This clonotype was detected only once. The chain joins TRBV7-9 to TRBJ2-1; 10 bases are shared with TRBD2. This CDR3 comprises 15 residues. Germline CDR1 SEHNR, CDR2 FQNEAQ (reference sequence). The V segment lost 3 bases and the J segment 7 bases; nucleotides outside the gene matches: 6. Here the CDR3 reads CASSFVRTSGNEQFF. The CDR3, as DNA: TGTGCCAGCAGCTTTGTCCGGACTAGCGGAAATGAGCAGTTCTTC. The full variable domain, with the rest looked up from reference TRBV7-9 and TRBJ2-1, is DTGVSQNPRHKITKRGQNVTFRCDPISEHNRLYWYRQTLGQGPEFLTYFQNEAQLEKSRLLSDRFSAERPKGSFSTLEIQRTEQGDSAMYLCASSFVRTSGNEQFFGPGTRLTVL.

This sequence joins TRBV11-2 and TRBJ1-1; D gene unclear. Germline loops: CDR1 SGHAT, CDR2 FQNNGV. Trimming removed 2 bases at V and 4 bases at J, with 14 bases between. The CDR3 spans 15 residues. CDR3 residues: CASSLHNTYVTEAFF. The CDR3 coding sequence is TGTGCCAGCAGCTTACATAACACTTATGTCACTGAAGCTTTCTTT.

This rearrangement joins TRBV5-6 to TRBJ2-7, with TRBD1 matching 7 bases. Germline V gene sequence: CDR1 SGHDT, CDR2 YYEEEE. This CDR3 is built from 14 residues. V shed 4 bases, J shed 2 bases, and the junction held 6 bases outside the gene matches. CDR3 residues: CASSRPGQAYEQYV. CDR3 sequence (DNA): TGTGCCAGCAGCCGGCCCGGACAGGCCTACGAGCAGTACGTC.

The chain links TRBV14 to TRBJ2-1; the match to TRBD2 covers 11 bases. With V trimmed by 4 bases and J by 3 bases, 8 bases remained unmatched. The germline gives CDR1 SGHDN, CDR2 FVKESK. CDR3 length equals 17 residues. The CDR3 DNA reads TGTGCCAGCAGCCTAGTCCCCCTAGCGGGGGGCTACAATGAGCAGTTCTTC. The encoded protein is CASSLVPLAGGYNEQFF. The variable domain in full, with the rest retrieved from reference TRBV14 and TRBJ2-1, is EAGVTQFPSHSVIEKGQTVTLRCDPISGHDNLYWYRRVMGKEIKFLLHFVKESKQDESGMPNNRFLAERTGGTYSTLKVQPAELEDSGVYFCASSLVPLAGGYNEQFFGPGTRLTVL.

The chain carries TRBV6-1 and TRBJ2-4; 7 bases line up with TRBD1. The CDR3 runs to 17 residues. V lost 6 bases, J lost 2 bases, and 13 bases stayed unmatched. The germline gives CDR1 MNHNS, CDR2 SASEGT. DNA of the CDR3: TGTGCCAGCAGCTTTATCTGGCAGGGGGAGTCCAAAAACATTCAGTACTTC. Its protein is CASSFIWQGESKNIQYF.

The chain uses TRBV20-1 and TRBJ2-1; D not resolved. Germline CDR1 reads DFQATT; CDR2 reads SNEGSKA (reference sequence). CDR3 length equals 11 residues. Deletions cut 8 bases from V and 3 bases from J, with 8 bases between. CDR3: CSPYNYNEQFF. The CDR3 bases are TGCAGTCCCTACAACTACAATGAGCAGTTCTTC.

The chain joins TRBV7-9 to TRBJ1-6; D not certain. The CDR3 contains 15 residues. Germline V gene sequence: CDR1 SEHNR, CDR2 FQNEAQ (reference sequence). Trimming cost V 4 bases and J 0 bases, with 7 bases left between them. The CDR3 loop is CASSSDGSYNSPLHF. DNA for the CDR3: TGTGCCAGCAGCTCCGACGGCTCCTATAATTCACCCCTCCACTTT.

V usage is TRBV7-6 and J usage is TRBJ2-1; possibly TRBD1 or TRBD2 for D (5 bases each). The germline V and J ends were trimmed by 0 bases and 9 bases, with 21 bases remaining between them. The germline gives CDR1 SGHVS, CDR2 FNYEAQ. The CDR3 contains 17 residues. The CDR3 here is CASSLAGPIGRGGEQFF. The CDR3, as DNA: TGTGCCAGCAGCTTAGCGGGACCAATTGGTAGGGGTGGTGAGCAGTTCTTC.

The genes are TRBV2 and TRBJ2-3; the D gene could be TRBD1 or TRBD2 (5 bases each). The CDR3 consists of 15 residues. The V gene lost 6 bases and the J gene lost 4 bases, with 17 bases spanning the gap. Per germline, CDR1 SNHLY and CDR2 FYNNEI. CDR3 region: CASRTAAGAPDTQYF. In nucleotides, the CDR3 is TGTGCCAGCAGGACAGCGGCCGGGGCCCCAGATACGCAGTATTTT.

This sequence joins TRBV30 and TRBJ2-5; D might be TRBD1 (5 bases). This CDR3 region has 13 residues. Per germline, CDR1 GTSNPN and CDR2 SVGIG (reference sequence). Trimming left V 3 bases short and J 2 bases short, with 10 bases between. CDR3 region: CAWRGPEQETQYF. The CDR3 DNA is TGTGCCTGGAGGGGGCCGGAGCAAGAGACCCAGTACTTC. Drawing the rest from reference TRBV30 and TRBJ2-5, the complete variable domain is SQTIHQWPATLVQPVGSPLSLECTVEGTSNPNLYWYRQAAGRGLQLLFYSVGIGQISSEVPQNLSASRPQDRQFILSSKKLLLSDSGFYLCAWRGPEQETQYFGPGTRLLVL.

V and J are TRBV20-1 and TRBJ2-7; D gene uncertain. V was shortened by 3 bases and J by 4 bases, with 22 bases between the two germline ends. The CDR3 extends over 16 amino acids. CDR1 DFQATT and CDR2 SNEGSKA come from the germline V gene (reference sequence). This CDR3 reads CSASTNGHPGPYEQYF. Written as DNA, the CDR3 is TGCAGTGCTAGTACGAACGGCCACCCAGGCCCTTACGAGCAGTACTTC.